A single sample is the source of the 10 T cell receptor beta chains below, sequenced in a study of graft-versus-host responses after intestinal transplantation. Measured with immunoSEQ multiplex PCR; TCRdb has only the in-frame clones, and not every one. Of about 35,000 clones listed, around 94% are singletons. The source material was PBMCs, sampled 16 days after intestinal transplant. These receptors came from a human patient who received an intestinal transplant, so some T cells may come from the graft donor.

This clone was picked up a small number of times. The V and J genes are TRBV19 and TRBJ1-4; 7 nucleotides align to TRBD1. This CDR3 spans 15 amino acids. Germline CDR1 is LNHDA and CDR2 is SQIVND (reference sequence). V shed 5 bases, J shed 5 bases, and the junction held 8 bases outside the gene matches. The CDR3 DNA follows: TGTGCCAGTAGTCCCCGACAGGGTCAGAATGAAAAACTGTTTTTT. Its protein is CASSPRQGQNEKLFF.

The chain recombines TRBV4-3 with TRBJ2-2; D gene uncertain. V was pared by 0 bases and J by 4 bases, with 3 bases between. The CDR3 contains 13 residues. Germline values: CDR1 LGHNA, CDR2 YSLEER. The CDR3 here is CASSQDGTGELFF. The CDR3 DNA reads TGCGCCAGCAGCCAAGACGGCACCGGGGAGCTGTTTTTT.

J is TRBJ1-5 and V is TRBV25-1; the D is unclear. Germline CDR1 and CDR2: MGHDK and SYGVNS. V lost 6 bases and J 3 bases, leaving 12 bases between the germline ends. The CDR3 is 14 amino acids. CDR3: CASRARTSNQPQHF. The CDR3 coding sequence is TGTGCCAGCAGGGCGAGAACTTCCAATCAGCCCCAGCATTTT.

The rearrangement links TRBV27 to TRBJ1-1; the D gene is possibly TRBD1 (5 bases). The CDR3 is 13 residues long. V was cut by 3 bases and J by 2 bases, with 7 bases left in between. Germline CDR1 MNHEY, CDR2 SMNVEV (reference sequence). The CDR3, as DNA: TGTGCCAGCAGTTTTCAGGGCAACACTGAAGCTTTCTTT. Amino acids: CASSFQGNTEAFF.

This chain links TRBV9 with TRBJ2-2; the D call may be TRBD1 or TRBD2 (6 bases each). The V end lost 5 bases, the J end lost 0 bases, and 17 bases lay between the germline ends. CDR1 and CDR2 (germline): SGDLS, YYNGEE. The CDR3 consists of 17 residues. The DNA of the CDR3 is TGTGCCAGCAGTGTCCCTAGGGGGGAAACGAACACCGGGGAGCTGTTTTTT. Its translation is CASSVPRGETNTGELFF.

In DNA, the CDR3 is TGTGCCAGCGCTACTCAAGGGCAGGACTACAATGAGCAGTTCTTC. This translates into CASATQGQDYNEQFF. The J gene is TRBJ2-1, the V gene TRBV28, with D unresolved. Between the trimmed V and J ends, which lost 8 bases and 3 bases, there was a span of 17 bases. The CDR3 runs to 15 residues. Germline assignment: CDR1 MDHEN and CDR2 SYDVKM.

The CDR3 is CASGGGNNQPQHF. Here the CDR3 DNA reads TGTGCCAGCGGAGGGGGGAACAATCAGCCCCAGCATTTT. This chain joins TRBV28 and TRBJ1-5, with a weak D call TRBD1 (6 bases). The V end was cut by 8 bases, the J end by 3 bases, with 11 bases between. The CDR3 runs to 13 residues. The germline gives CDR1 MDHEN, CDR2 SYDVKM.

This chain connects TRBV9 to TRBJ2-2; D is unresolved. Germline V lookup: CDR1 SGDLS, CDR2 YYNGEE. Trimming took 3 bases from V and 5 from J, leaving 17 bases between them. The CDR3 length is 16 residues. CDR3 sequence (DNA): TGTGCCAGCAGCGCCCGACCATCCTTTGGAACCGGGGAGCTGTTTTTT. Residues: CASSARPSFGTGELFF.

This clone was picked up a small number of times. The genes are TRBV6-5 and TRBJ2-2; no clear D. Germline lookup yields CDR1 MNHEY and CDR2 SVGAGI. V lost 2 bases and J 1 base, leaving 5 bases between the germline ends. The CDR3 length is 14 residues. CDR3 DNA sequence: TGTGCCAGCAGTTACAGGCGGAACACCGGGGAGCTGTTTTTT. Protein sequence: CASSYRRNTGELFF.

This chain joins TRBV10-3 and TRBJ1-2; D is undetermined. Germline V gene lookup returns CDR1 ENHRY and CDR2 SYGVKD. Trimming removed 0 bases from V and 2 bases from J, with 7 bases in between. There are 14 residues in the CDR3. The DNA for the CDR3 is TGTGCCATCAGTGAGTCGATTGGAAACTATGGCTACACCTTC. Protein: CAISESIGNYGYTF.